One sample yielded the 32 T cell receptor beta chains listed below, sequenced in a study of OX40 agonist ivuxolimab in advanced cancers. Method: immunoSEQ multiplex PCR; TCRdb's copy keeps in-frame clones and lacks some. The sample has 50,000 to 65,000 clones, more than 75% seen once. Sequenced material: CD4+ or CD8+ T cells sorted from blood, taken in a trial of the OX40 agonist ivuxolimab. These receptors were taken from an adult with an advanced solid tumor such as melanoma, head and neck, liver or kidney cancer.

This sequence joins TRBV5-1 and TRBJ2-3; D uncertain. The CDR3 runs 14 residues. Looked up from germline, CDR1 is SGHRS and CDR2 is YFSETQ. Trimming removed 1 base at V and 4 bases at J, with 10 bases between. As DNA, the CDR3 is TGCGCCAGCAGCTTGTCGGATTCTGCAGATACGCAGTATTTT. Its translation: CASSLSDSADTQYF.

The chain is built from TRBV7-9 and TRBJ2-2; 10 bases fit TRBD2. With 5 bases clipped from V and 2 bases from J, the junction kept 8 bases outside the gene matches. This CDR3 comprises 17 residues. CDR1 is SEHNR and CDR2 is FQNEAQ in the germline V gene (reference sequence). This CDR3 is CASSLFSGRKNTGELFF. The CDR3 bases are TGTGCCAGCAGCCTTTTTAGCGGGAGGAAAAACACCGGGGAGCTGTTTTTT. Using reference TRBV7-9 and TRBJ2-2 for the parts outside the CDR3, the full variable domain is DTGVSQNPRHKITKRGQNVTFRCDPISEHNRLYWYRQTLGQGPEFLTYFQNEAQLEKSRLLSDRFSAERPKGSFSTLEIQRTEQGDSAMYLCASSLFSGRKNTGELFFGEGSRLTVL.

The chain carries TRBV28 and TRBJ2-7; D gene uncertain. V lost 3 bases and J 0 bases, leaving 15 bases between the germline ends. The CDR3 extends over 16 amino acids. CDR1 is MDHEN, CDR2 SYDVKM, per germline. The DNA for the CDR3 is TGTGCCAGCAGTTTCCCCATCCGAGGCAGCTCCTACGAGCAGTACTTC. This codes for CASSFPIRGSSYEQYF.

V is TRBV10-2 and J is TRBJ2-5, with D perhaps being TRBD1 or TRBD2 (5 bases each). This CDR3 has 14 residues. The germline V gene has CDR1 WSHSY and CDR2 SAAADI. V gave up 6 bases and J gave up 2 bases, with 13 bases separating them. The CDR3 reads CASRPGRTQETQYF. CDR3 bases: TGCGCCAGCAGACCGGGACGGACACAAGAGACCCAGTACTTC.

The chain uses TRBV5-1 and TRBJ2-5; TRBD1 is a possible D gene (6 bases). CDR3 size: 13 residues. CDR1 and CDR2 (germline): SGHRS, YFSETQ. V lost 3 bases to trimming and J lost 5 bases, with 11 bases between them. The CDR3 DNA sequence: TGCGCCAGCAGCTGGGGACACGGGGAGACCCAGTACTTC. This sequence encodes CASSWGHGETQYF.

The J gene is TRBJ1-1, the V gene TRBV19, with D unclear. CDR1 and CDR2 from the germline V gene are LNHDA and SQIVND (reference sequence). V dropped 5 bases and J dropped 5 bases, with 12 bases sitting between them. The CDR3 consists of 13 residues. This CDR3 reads CASSPRVLTEAFF. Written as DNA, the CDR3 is TGTGCCAGTAGTCCCCGGGTCTTAACTGAAGCTTTCTTT.

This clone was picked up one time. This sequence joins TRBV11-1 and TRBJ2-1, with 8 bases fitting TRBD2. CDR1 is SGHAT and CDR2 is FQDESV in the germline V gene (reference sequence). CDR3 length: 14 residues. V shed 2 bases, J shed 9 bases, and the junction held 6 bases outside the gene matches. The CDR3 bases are TGTGCCAGCAGCTTACGGTCACTAGCGGCTGAGCAGTTCTTC. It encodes CASSLRSLAAEQFF.

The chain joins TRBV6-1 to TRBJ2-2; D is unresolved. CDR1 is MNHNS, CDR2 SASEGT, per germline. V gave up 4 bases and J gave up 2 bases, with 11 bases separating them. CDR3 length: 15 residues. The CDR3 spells CASSARQANTGELFF. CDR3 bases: TGTGCCAGCAGTGCCAGGCAGGCCAACACCGGGGAGCTGTTTTTT.

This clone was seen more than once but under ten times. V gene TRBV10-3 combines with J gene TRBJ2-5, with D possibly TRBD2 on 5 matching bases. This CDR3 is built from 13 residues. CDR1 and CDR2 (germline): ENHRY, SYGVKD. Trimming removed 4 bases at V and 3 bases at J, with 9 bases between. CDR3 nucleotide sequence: TGTGCCATCAGTGGAGGGCCCGAAGAGACCCAGTACTTC. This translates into CAISGGPEETQYF.

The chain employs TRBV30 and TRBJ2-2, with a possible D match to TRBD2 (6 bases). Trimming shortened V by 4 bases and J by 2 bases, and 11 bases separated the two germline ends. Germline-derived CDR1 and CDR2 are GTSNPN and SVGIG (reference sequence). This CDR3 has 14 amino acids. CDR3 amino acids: CAWTGTFNTGELFF. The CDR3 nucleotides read TGTGCCTGGACCGGGACTTTCAACACCGGGGAGCTGTTTTTT.

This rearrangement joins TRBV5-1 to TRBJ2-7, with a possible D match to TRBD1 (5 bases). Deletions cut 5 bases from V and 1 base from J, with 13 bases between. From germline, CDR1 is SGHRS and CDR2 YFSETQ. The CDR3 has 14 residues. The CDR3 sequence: CASRGALSSYEQYF. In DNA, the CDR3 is TGCGCCAGCAGAGGGGCCCTTTCTTCCTACGAGCAGTACTTC.

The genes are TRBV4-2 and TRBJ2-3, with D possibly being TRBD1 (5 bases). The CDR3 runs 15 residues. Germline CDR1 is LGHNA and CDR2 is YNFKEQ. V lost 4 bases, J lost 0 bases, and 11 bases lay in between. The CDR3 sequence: CASSRGVASTDTQYF. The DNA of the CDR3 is TGTGCCAGCAGCCGGGGCGTGGCTAGCACAGATACGCAGTATTTT.

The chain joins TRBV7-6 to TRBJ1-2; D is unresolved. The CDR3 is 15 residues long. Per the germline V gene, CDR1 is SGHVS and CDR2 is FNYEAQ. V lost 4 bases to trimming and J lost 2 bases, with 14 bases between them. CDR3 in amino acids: CASSSSGKSNYGYTF. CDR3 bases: TGTGCCAGCAGCTCCTCGGGCAAATCAAACTATGGCTACACCTTC.

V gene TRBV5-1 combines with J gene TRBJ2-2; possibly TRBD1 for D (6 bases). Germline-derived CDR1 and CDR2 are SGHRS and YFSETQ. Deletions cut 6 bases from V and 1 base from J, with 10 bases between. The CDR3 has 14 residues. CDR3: CASKGEGNTGELFF. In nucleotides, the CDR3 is TGCGCCAGCAAGGGGGAAGGGAACACCGGGGAGCTGTTTTTT.

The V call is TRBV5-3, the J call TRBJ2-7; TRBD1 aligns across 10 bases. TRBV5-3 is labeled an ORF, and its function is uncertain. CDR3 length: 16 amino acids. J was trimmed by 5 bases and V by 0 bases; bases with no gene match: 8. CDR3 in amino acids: CARSLGRGTGAHEQYF. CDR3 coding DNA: TGTGCCAGAAGCTTGGGAAGGGGGACAGGGGCCCACGAGCAGTACTTC.

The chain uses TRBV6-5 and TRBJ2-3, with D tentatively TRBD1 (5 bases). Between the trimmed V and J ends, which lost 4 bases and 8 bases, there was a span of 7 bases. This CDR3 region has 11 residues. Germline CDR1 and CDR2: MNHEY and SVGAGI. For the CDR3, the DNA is TGTGCCAGCAGTTTAAGGGGTACGCAGTATTTT. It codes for CASSLRGTQYF.

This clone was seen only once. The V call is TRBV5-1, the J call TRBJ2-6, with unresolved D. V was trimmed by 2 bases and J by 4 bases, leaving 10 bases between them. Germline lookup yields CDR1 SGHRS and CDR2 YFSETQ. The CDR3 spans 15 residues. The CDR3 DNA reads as TGCGCCAGCAGCTTAGATCCGCGGGGGGCCAACGTCCTGACTTTC. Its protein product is CASSLDPRGANVLTF.

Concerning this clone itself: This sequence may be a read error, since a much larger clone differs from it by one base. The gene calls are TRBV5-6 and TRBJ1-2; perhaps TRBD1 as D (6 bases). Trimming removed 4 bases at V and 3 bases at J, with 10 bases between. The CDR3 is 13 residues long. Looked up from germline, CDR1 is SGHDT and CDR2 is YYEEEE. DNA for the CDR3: TGTGCCAGCAGCCTACAGGGATACTATGGCTACACCTTC. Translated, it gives CASSLQGYYGYTF.

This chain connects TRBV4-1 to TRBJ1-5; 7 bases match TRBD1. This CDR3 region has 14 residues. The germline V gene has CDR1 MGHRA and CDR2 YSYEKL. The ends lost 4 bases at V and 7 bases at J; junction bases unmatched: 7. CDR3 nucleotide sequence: TGCGCCAGCAGCCTACAGGGGCTTGGACAGCCCCAGCATTTT. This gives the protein CASSLQGLGQPQHF.

CDR3 DNA: TGTGCCAGCTCGCAGGGGGCCTACGGATCTGGGGCCAACGTCCTGACTTTC. Amino acids: CASSQGAYGSGANVLTF. The rearrangement uses TRBV9 and TRBJ2-6; 8 bases agree with TRBD1. The CDR3 consists of 17 residues. Germline values: CDR1 SGDLS, CDR2 YYNGEE. J lost 1 base, V lost 7 bases, and 10 bases had no gene match.

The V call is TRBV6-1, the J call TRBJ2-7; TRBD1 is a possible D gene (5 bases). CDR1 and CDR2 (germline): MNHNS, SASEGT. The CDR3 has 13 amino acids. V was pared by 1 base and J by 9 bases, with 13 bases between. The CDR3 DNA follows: TGTGCCAGCAGTGAAGGACAGTCTTTTGGGCAGTACTTC. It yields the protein CASSEGQSFGQYF.

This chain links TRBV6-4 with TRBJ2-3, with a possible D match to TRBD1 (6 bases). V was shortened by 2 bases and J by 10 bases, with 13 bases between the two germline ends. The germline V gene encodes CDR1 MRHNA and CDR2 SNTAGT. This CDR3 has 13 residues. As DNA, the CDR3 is TGTGCCAGCAGTGACCAGGGGCCCGGGCCGCAGTATTTT. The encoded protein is CASSDQGPGPQYF.

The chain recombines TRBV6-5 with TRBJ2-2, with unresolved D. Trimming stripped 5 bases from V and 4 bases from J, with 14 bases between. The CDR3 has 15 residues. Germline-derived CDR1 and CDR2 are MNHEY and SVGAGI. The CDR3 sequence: CASSPIYGSTGELFF. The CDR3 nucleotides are TGTGCCAGCAGTCCCATTTATGGTAGCACCGGGGAGCTGTTTTTT.

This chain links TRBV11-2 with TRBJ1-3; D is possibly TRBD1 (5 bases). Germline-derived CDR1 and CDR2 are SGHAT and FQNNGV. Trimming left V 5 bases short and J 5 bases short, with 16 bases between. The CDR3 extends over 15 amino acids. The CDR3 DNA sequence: TGTGCCAGCAGCCCTATGGGGACTTCAAGAAACACCATATATTTT. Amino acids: CASSPMGTSRNTIYF.

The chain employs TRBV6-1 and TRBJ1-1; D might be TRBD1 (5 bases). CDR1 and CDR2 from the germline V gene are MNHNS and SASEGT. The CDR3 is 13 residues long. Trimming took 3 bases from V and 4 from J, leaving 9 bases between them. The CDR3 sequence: CASSDGGGTEAFF. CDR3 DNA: TGTGCCAGCAGTGATGGGGGGGGCACTGAAGCTTTCTTT.

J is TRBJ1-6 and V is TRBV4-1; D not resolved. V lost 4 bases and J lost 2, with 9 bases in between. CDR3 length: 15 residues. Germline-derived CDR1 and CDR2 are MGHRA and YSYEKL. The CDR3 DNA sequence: TGCGCCAGCAGCCCTTCAGACACCTATAATTCACCCCTCCACTTT. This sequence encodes CASSPSDTYNSPLHF.

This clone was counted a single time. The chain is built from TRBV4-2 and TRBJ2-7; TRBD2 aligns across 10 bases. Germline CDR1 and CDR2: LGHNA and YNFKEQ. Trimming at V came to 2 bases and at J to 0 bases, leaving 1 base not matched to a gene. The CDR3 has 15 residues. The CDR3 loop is CASSQLAGDSYEQYF. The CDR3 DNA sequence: TGTGCCAGCAGCCAACTAGCGGGGGACTCCTACGAGCAGTACTTC.

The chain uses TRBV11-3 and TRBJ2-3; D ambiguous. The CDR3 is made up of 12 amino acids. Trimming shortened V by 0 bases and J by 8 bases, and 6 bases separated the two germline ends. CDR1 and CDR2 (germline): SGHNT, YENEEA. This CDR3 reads CASSLESTTQYF. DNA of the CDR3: TGTGCCAGCAGCTTAGAATCAACTACGCAGTATTTT.

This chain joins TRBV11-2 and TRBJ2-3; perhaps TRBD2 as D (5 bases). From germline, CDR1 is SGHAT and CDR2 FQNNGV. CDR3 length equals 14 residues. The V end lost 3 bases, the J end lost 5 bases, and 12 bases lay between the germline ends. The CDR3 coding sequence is TGTGCCAGCAGCTTCACTAGTGAGGTAGATACGCAGTATTTT. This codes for CASSFTSEVDTQYF. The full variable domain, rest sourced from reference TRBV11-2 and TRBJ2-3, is EAGVAQSPRYKIIEKRQSVAFWCNPISGHATLYWYQQILGQGPKLLIQFQNNGVVDDSQLPKDRFSAERLKGVDSTLKIQPAKLEDSAVYLCASSFTSEVDTQYFGPGTRLTVL.

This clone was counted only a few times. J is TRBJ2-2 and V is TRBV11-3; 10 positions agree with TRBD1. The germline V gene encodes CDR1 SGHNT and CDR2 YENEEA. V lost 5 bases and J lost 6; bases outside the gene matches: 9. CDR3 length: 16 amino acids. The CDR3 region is CASSPGTGVVAGELFF. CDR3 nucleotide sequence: TGTGCCAGCAGCCCCGGGACAGGGGTCGTGGCCGGGGAGCTGTTTTTT.

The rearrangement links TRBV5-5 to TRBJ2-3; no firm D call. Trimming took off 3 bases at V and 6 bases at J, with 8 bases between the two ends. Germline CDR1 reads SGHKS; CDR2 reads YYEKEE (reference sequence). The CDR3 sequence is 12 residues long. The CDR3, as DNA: TGTGCCAGCAGCTGGGAACCCGATACGCAGTATTTT. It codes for CASSWEPDTQYF.

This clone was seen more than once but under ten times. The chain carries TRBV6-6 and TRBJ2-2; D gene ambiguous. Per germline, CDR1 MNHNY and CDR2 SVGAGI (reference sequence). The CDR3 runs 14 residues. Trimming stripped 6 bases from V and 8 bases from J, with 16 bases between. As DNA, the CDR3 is TGTGCCAGCAGCGACCCCTGGGGAACGGGGGAGCTGTTTTTT. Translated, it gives CASSDPWGTGELFF.